The present TCR beta chain was sequenced within a study of T cell changes during pregnancy in multiple sclerosis. Here immunoSEQ multiplex PCR was the method, and the copy in TCRdb shows in-frame clones only, minus some. The table includes roughly 100,000 clones, about nine tenths detected once. This clone was counted once. This CDR3 region has 13 residues. Germline V gives CDR1 SEHNR, CDR2 FQNEAQ (reference sequence). Between the trimmed V and J ends, which lost 1 base and 7 bases, there was a span of 10 bases. This chain connects TRBV7-9 to TRBJ1-2; weak D call: TRBD1 (5 bases). The source material was peripheral blood, sampled after pregnancy. The receptor's source is a female donor with multiple sclerosis, enrolled in a pregnancy study. The CDR3 loop reads CASSLEQGGGYTF. For the CDR3, the DNA is TGTGCCAGCAGCTTAGAGCAGGGCGGTGGCTACACCTTC.